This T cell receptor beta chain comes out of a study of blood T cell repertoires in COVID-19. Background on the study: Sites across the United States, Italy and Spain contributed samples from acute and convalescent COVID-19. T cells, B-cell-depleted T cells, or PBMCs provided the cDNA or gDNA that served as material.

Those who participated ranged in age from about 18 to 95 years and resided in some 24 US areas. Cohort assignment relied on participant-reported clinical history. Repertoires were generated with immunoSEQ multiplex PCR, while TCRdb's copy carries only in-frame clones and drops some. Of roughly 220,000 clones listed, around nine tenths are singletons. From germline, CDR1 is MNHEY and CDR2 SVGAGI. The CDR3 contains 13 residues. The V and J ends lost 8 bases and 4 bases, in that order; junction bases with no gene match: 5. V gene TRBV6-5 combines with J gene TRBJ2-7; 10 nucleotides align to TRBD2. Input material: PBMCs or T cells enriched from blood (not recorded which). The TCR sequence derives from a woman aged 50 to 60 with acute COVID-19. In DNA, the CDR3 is TGTGCCAGCCGATCTAGCGGGAGTTACGAGCAGTACTTC. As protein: CASRSSGSYEQYF.